A selection of T cell receptor beta chains follows, all from one sample in a study of blood T cells in healthy people across ages. TCRdb re-derived calls from the 5' RACE reads in MiXCR, one entry per CDR3 protein. The sample contains about 1.4 million distinct CDR3 sequences, roughly 59% of which appear only once. The sample comprised blood. Source of these receptors: a man younger than 30 in good health. CDR3s include the opening cysteine and the closing phenylalanine or tryptophan. Each record gives: J gene, clone size, D gene, V gene, CDR3 DNA, CDR3 protein. D genes are given only for firm matches. Size is omitted from some rows. Given values are once, few, many or a class for expanded clones.

j_gene: TRBJ2-7
abundance: few
d_gene: TRBD1
v_gene: TRBV3-1
CDR3nt: TGTGCCAGCAGCCAAGATTTGTCGAGACGGGACAGGGGGTGCGAGCAGTACTTC
CDR3aa: CASSQDLSRRDRGCEQYF

j_gene: TRBJ2-5
abundance: once
d_gene: NA
v_gene: TRBV27
CDR3nt: TGTGCCAGCAGTTTATGGGGGGCGGTGGAGACCCAGTACTTC
CDR3aa: CASSLWGAVETQYF

j_gene: TRBJ1-2
abundance: many
d_gene: TRBD1
v_gene: TRBV13
CDR3nt: TGTGCCAGCAGCCCTCGTGGACAGGTAGCTAACTATGGCTACACCTTC
CDR3aa: CASSPRGQVANYGYTF

j_gene: TRBJ1-1
abundance: NA
d_gene: NA
v_gene: TRBV11-2
CDR3nt: TGTGCCAGCAGCTCTCCGCAGGACAGTCCAGGGTTGAACACTGAAGCTTTCTTT
CDR3aa: CASSSPQDSPGLNTEAFF

j_gene: TRBJ2-7
abundance: few
d_gene: TRBD1
v_gene: TRBV27
CDR3nt: TGTGCCAGCAGTTTATCGAGTGGGACAGAAATCTACGAGCAGTACTTC
CDR3aa: CASSLSSGTEIYEQYF

j_gene: TRBJ2-1
abundance: once
d_gene: NA
v_gene: TRBV7-9
CDR3nt: TGTGCCAGCAGCTCTGGGCAGTTCAATGAGCAGTTCTTC
CDR3aa: CASSSGQFNEQFF

j_gene: TRBJ2-5
abundance: NA
d_gene: NA
v_gene: TRBV4-2
CDR3nt: TGTGCCAGCAGCCAGGTTGAACAGGGACGGGAGACCCAGTACTTC
CDR3aa: CASSQVEQGRETQYF

j_gene: TRBJ1-2
abundance: few
d_gene: NA
v_gene: TRBV25-1
CDR3nt: TGTGCCAGCAGTGAAGGGTACCTTTATGGCTACACCTTC
CDR3aa: CASSEGYLYGYTF

j_gene: TRBJ1-2
abundance: NA
d_gene: NA
v_gene: TRBV4-1
CDR3nt: TGCGCCAGCAGCCAGCGGGCAGGATATGGCTACACCTTC
CDR3aa: CASSQRAGYGYTF

j_gene: TRBJ2-7
abundance: NA
d_gene: TRBD2
v_gene: TRBV3-1
CDR3nt: TGTGCCGGCAGCCAAGTAAGCGGGGCGTACGAGCAGTACTTC
CDR3aa: CAGSQVSGAYEQYF

j_gene: TRBJ2-5
abundance: NA
d_gene: TRBD2
v_gene: TRBV29-1
CDR3nt: TGCAGCGCTCTGGGGCTAGCGGCCCAAGAGACCCAGTACTTC
CDR3aa: CSALGLAAQETQYF

j_gene: TRBJ2-5
abundance: few
d_gene: NA
v_gene: TRBV12-3/TRBV12-4
CDR3nt: TGTGCCAGCAGTTCTGAGAACGGACAGAAGGAGACCCAGTACTTC
CDR3aa: CASSSENGQKETQYF

j_gene: TRBJ2-6
abundance: few
d_gene: NA
v_gene: TRBV6-6
CDR3nt: TGTGCCAGCAGTTACCCCTTGGGTGCCGCCGGGGCCAACGTCCTGACTTTC
CDR3aa: CASSYPLGAAGANVLTF

j_gene: TRBJ2-7
abundance: NA
d_gene: NA
v_gene: TRBV4-3
CDR3nt: TGCGCCAGCAGCCAAGAAGAGGAGCAGGGCTACGAGCAGTACTTC
CDR3aa: CASSQEEEQGYEQYF

j_gene: TRBJ2-3
abundance: NA
d_gene: NA
v_gene: TRBV21-1
CDR3nt: TGTGCCAGCAGCAAAGCGAATATTGAGACAGGACGATCTAGGGGGGGTCGGATGCCAGATACGCAGTATTTT
CDR3aa: CASSKANIETGRSRGGRMPDTQYF

j_gene: TRBJ1-2
abundance: few
d_gene: NA
v_gene: TRBV7-9
CDR3nt: TGTGCCAGCAGCCGGACAGCCCGTTATGGCTACACCTTC
CDR3aa: CASSRTARYGYTF

j_gene: TRBJ1-6
abundance: NA
d_gene: NA
v_gene: TRBV3-1
CDR3nt: TGTGCCAGCAGCCAATGGAGGGGGAGAGTTAATTCACCCCTCCACTTT
CDR3aa: CASSQWRGRVNSPLHF

j_gene: TRBJ2-5
abundance: NA
d_gene: NA
v_gene: TRBV27
CDR3nt: TGTGCCAGCACCGGGGATGAACAAGAGACCCAGTACTTC
CDR3aa: CASTGDEQETQYF

j_gene: TRBJ1-5
abundance: NA
d_gene: NA
v_gene: TRBV5-5
CDR3nt: TGTGCCAGCAGCTTGGTGGATGGCGCTCAGCCCCAGCATTTT
CDR3aa: CASSLVDGAQPQHF

j_gene: TRBJ2-3
abundance: few
d_gene: NA
v_gene: TRBV4-3
CDR3nt: TGCGCCAGCAGCCAAGATTCCTTTACAGTTAATACGCAGTATTTT
CDR3aa: CASSQDSFTVNTQYF

j_gene: TRBJ1-5
abundance: NA
d_gene: NA
v_gene: TRBV6-6
CDR3nt: TGTGCCAGCAGTTACACCAGGGTGGCGTTTCGGCCCCAGCATTTT
CDR3aa: CASSYTRVAFRPQHF

j_gene: TRBJ2-1
abundance: NA
d_gene: NA
v_gene: TRBV29-1
CDR3nt: TGCAGCGTTGGTGTAGATGAGCAGTTCTTC
CDR3aa: CSVGVDEQFF

j_gene: TRBJ1-2
abundance: NA
d_gene: NA
v_gene: TRBV6-5
CDR3nt: TGTGCCAGCAGTTACTCATCCGGGCAGTATGGCTACACCTTC
CDR3aa: CASSYSSGQYGYTF

j_gene: TRBJ1-1
abundance: NA
d_gene: NA
v_gene: TRBV4-2
CDR3nt: TGTGCCAGCAGCGGGGCAGACTATAATCTTGAAGCTTTCTTT
CDR3aa: CASSGADYNLEAFF

j_gene: TRBJ2-5
abundance: NA
d_gene: NA
v_gene: TRBV4-1
CDR3nt: TGCGCCAGCAGCCAAGATAACGCAGGGCGAAAGACCCAGTACTTC
CDR3aa: CASSQDNAGRKTQYF

j_gene: TRBJ2-4
abundance: NA
d_gene: NA
v_gene: TRBV5-5
CDR3nt: TGTGCCAGCAGCATAGGACTGACCCTCTCCAACATTCAGTACTTC
CDR3aa: CASSIGLTLSNIQYF

j_gene: TRBJ2-1
abundance: few
d_gene: NA
v_gene: TRBV10-3
CDR3nt: TGTGCCATCAGTGAGGCCACTAGAGACAATGAGCAGTTCTTC
CDR3aa: CAISEATRDNEQFF

j_gene: TRBJ1-2
abundance: NA
d_gene: NA
v_gene: TRBV4-1
CDR3nt: TGCGCCAGCAGCCAAGCGGGGGGCAGCTATGGCTACACCTTC
CDR3aa: CASSQAGGSYGYTF

j_gene: TRBJ2-7
abundance: NA
d_gene: TRBD1
v_gene: TRBV7-9
CDR3nt: TGTGCCAGCACCCGGACAGGGGCGTCCTACGAGCAGTACTTC
CDR3aa: CASTRTGASYEQYF

j_gene: TRBJ2-1
abundance: NA
d_gene: NA
v_gene: TRBV27
CDR3nt: TGTGCCAGCAGCCCTATTGGGGGCGGGTACAATGAGCAGTTCTTC
CDR3aa: CASSPIGGGYNEQFF

j_gene: TRBJ1-2
abundance: NA
d_gene: NA
v_gene: TRBV20-1
CDR3nt: TGCAGTGCCCCGGGGGTAGATCATGATAACTATGGCTACACCTTC
CDR3aa: CSAPGVDHDNYGYTF

j_gene: TRBJ2-5
abundance: NA
d_gene: NA
v_gene: TRBV11-2
CDR3nt: TGTGCCAGCAGCTTATATCAGGGTGGAGAGACCCAGTACTTC
CDR3aa: CASSLYQGGETQYF